These T cell receptor beta chains were read from a single sample in a study of post-analysis software for immune sequencing data. TCRdb ran MiXCR on the PCR reads and lists one entry per CDR3 protein. The table has hundreds of thousands of distinct CDR3 sequences, just under 30% seen once; the top ten hold approximately 0.55%. Sequenced sample: blood. Source of these receptors: a girl under 18 with multiple sclerosis. CDR3s include the opening cysteine and the closing phenylalanine or tryptophan. The D gene is left open where the match is weak. Clone sizes are given selectively: once, few, many, or a class where the clone is expanded.

J gene: TRBJ2-1
clone size: few
D gene: TRBD2
V gene: TRBV18
CDR3 protein: CASSPAGGYYNEQFF
CDR3 DNA: TGTGCCAGCTCACCAGCGGGAGGGTACTACAATGAGCAGTTCTTC

J gene: TRBJ2-1
clone size: .
D gene: .
V gene: TRBV5-1
CDR3 protein: CASSLGSSAKNNEQFF
CDR3 DNA: TGCGCCAGCAGCCTGGGGTCTAGCGCTAAAAACAATGAGCAGTTCTTC

J gene: TRBJ2-1
clone size: few
D gene: .
V gene: TRBV6-2/TRBV6-3
CDR3 protein: CASSHTAGYNEQFF
CDR3 DNA: TGTGCCAGCAGTCACACAGCGGGCTACAATGAGCAGTTCTTC

J gene: TRBJ2-3
clone size: few
D gene: TRBD2
V gene: TRBV10-3
CDR3 protein: CASRYRLENTRGDTDTQYF
CDR3 DNA: TGTGCCTCCCGATACCGACTCGAAAACACACGGGGGGACACAGATACGCAGTATTTT

J gene: TRBJ2-5
clone size: few
D gene: TRBD2
V gene: TRBV18
CDR3 protein: CASSPRAGEVAETQYF
CDR3 DNA: TGTGCCAGCTCACCTCGGGCGGGAGAGGTGGCAGAGACCCAGTACTTC

J gene: TRBJ2-7
clone size: .
D gene: .
V gene: TRBV6-2/TRBV6-3
CDR3 protein: CASSYSRTGRGYEQYF
CDR3 DNA: TGTGCCAGCAGTTACTCGAGGACCGGGCGGGGCTACGAGCAGTACTTC

J gene: TRBJ2-1
clone size: few
D gene: .
V gene: TRBV7-2
CDR3 protein: CASSLDSGFYEQFF
CDR3 DNA: TGTGCCAGCAGCTTAGATTCGGGGTTCTATGAGCAGTTCTTC

J gene: TRBJ2-6
clone size: .
D gene: .
V gene: TRBV6-1
CDR3 protein: CASIGSSSGANVLTF
CDR3 DNA: TGTGCCAGCATCGGTTCGAGCTCTGGGGCCAACGTCCTGACTTTC

J gene: TRBJ2-1
clone size: few
D gene: TRBD1
V gene: TRBV10-3
CDR3 protein: CAISDTGGLTYNEQFF
CDR3 DNA: TGTGCCATCAGTGATACAGGGGGGTTGACCTACAATGAGCAGTTCTTC

J gene: TRBJ2-4
clone size: .
D gene: .
V gene: TRBV7-8
CDR3 protein: CASSLGGALAKNIQYF
CDR3 DNA: TGTGCCAGCAGCTTAGGGGGGGCCTTAGCCAAAAACATTCAGTACTTC

J gene: TRBJ2-1
clone size: few
D gene: TRBD2
V gene: TRBV7-8
CDR3 protein: CASSPQALAGAGNEQFF
CDR3 DNA: TGTGCCAGCAGCCCCCAGGCACTAGCGGGAGCGGGTAATGAGCAGTTCTTC

J gene: TRBJ2-5
clone size: .
D gene: TRBD2
V gene: TRBV27
CDR3 protein: CASRGGGSLRETQYF
CDR3 DNA: TGTGCCAGCAGGGGCGGCGGGAGTTTGAGAGAGACCCAGTACTTC

J gene: TRBJ2-1
clone size: .
D gene: .
V gene: TRBV6-5
CDR3 protein: CASSYRVRDNEQFF
CDR3 DNA: TGTGCCAGCAGTTACCGCGTTCGGGACAATGAGCAGTTCTTC

J gene: TRBJ1-1
clone size: few
D gene: .
V gene: TRBV12-3/TRBV12-4
CDR3 protein: CASSSSDRAEAFF
CDR3 DNA: TGTGCCAGCAGTTCCTCTGATCGGGCTGAAGCTTTCTTT

J gene: TRBJ2-7
clone size: few
D gene: TRBD1
V gene: TRBV28
CDR3 protein: CASSPLRTGIYEQYF
CDR3 DNA: TGTGCCAGTAGCCCCCTTAGGACAGGGATCTACGAGCAGTACTTC

J gene: TRBJ2-1
clone size: .
D gene: .
V gene: TRBV5-1
CDR3 protein: CASSLGASFNEQFF
CDR3 DNA: TGCGCCAGCAGCTTGGGTGCTAGCTTCAATGAGCAGTTCTTC

J gene: TRBJ1-4
clone size: .
D gene: TRBD1
V gene: TRBV6-5
CDR3 protein: CASSYTLDRVEKLFF
CDR3 DNA: TGTGCCAGCAGTTACACCTTAGACAGGGTCGAAAAACTGTTTTTT

J gene: TRBJ2-7
clone size: .
D gene: .
V gene: TRBV10-3
CDR3 protein: CAIRGGTEFFEQYF
CDR3 DNA: TGTGCCATCAGAGGGGGGACCGAATTTTTTGAGCAGTACTTC

J gene: TRBJ2-4
clone size: few
D gene: .
V gene: TRBV5-1
CDR3 protein: CASSRTGIESKNIQYF
CDR3 DNA: TGCGCCAGCAGCCGAACAGGGATCGAGTCCAAAAACATTCAGTACTTC

J gene: TRBJ2-1
clone size: .
D gene: .
V gene: TRBV4-3
CDR3 protein: CASSQDRSAGNEQFF
CDR3 DNA: TGCGCCAGCAGCCAAGATAGGTCGGCCGGCAATGAGCAGTTCTTC

J gene: TRBJ2-1
clone size: .
D gene: TRBD2
V gene: TRBV5-5
CDR3 protein: CASSSAVGLAGGEQFF
CDR3 DNA: TGTGCCAGCAGCTCCGCGGTAGGACTAGCGGGAGGGGAGCAGTTCTTC

J gene: TRBJ2-3
clone size: few
D gene: TRBD2
V gene: TRBV6-5
CDR3 protein: CASSYGGLAGDGDTQYF
CDR3 DNA: TGTGCCAGCAGTTACGGCGGACTAGCGGGAGATGGGGATACGCAGTATTTT

J gene: TRBJ1-6
clone size: few
D gene: .
V gene: TRBV7-2
CDR3 protein: CASSLAGSGFPGPRTPLHF
CDR3 DNA: TGTGCCAGCAGCTTAGCGGGGTCAGGCTTTCCGGGACCCCGTACGCCCCTCCACTTT

J gene: TRBJ2-5
clone size: .
D gene: TRBD2
V gene: TRBV4-3
CDR3 protein: CASSRGLAGVEETQYF
CDR3 DNA: TGCGCCAGCAGCCGGGGACTAGCGGGAGTTGAAGAGACCCAGTACTTC

J gene: TRBJ2-1
clone size: few
D gene: .
V gene: TRBV7-6
CDR3 protein: CASSLGPFQSLSYNEQFF
CDR3 DNA: TGTGCCAGCAGCTTAGGTCCCTTTCAGAGCCTCTCCTACAATGAGCAGTTCTTC

J gene: TRBJ1-2
clone size: .
D gene: .
V gene: TRBV27
CDR3 protein: CASSPRQEGYGYTF
CDR3 DNA: TGTGCCAGCAGTCCCCGACAGGAGGGCTATGGCTACACCTTC

J gene: TRBJ2-5
clone size: .
D gene: TRBD1
V gene: TRBV28
CDR3 protein: CASTDYRDRGEVQETQYF
CDR3 DNA: TGTGCCAGCACCGACTACCGGGACAGGGGTGAGGTACAAGAGACCCAGTACTTC

J gene: TRBJ1-2
clone size: .
D gene: TRBD1
V gene: TRBV7-9
CDR3 protein: CASSGTGQGYGYTF
CDR3 DNA: TGTGCCAGCAGCGGGACAGGGCAGGGCTATGGCTACACCTTC

J gene: TRBJ2-1
clone size: few
D gene: TRBD2
V gene: TRBV2
CDR3 protein: CASRGGSGRHEQFF
CDR3 DNA: TGTGCCAGCAGAGGAGGTAGCGGGAGACATGAGCAGTTCTTC

J gene: TRBJ2-5
clone size: .
D gene: .
V gene: TRBV11-2
CDR3 protein: CASSSSRDEAGEMGWGETQYF
CDR3 DNA: TGTGCCAGCAGCTCCTCAAGGGATGAGGCAGGGGAAATGGGTTGGGGCGAGACCCAGTACTTC

J gene: TRBJ1-2
clone size: .
D gene: TRBD1
V gene: TRBV12-3/TRBV12-4
CDR3 protein: CASSLKGQTNYGYTF
CDR3 DNA: TGTGCCAGCAGTTTGAAGGGACAGACTAACTATGGCTACACCTTC

J gene: TRBJ1-2
clone size: many
D gene: .
V gene: TRBV6-1
CDR3 protein: CASSDDPGDYDYGYTF
CDR3 DNA: TGTGCCAGCAGTGACGATCCGGGCGATTACGACTATGGCTACACCTTC

J gene: TRBJ2-5
clone size: .
D gene: TRBD1
V gene: TRBV20-1
CDR3 protein: CSATPPGTGGQETQYF
CDR3 DNA: TGCAGTGCTACGCCCCCCGGGACAGGGGGCCAAGAGACCCAGTACTTC

J gene: TRBJ1-1
clone size: .
D gene: .
V gene: TRBV7-2
CDR3 protein: CASGVGEAFF
CDR3 DNA: TGTGCCAGCGGAGTAGGTGAAGCTTTCTTT

J gene: TRBJ1-1
clone size: few
D gene: .
V gene: TRBV5-1
CDR3 protein: CASSPQAGFPEAFF
CDR3 DNA: TGCGCCAGCAGCCCCCAGGCCGGCTTTCCTGAAGCTTTCTTT

J gene: TRBJ2-1
clone size: .
D gene: TRBD1
V gene: TRBV7-7
CDR3 protein: CASSPDDRANNEQFF
CDR3 DNA: TGTGCTAGCAGCCCCGACGACAGGGCGAACAATGAGCAGTTCTTC

J gene: TRBJ1-4
clone size: .
D gene: .
V gene: TRBV10-3
CDR3 protein: CAISEGGTTNEKLFF
CDR3 DNA: TGTGCCATCAGTGAGGGGGGGACGACTAATGAAAAACTGTTTTTT

J gene: TRBJ2-5
clone size: .
D gene: .
V gene: TRBV7-2
CDR3 protein: CASSFTVGVKTQYF
CDR3 DNA: TGTGCCAGCAGCTTTACAGTCGGAGTAAAGACCCAGTACTTC

J gene: TRBJ2-1
clone size: few
D gene: TRBD1
V gene: TRBV11-2
CDR3 protein: CASSLRRKGQGYYNEQFF
CDR3 DNA: TGTGCCAGCAGCTTAAGGCGAAAAGGACAGGGATACTACAATGAGCAGTTCTTC

J gene: TRBJ1-5
clone size: .
D gene: .
V gene: TRBV20-1
CDR3 protein: CSARIDRGAHSNQPQHF
CDR3 DNA: TGCAGTGCTAGGATCGACCGGGGGGCCCATAGCAATCAGCCCCAGCATTTT

J gene: TRBJ2-1
clone size: few
D gene: .
V gene: TRBV4-1
CDR3 protein: CASSQLVGPNIEQFF
CDR3 DNA: TGCGCCAGCAGCCAGTTGGTGGGGCCGAATATCGAGCAGTTCTTC

J gene: TRBJ2-7
clone size: .
D gene: .
V gene: TRBV20-1
CDR3 protein: CSASGTSHYEQYF
CDR3 DNA: TGCAGTGCTTCTGGGACATCGCACTACGAGCAGTACTTC

J gene: TRBJ2-1
clone size: many
D gene: TRBD2
V gene: TRBV20-1
CDR3 protein: CSARDLITSGPSSYNEQFF
CDR3 DNA: TGCAGTGCTAGAGATCTGATCACTAGCGGGCCGAGCTCCTACAATGAGCAGTTCTTC

J gene: TRBJ1-1
clone size: few
D gene: .
V gene: TRBV10-3
CDR3 protein: CAISESKGGPGTEAFF
CDR3 DNA: TGTGCCATCAGTGAGTCGAAGGGGGGGCCTGGTACTGAAGCTTTCTTT

J gene: TRBJ2-7
clone size: few
D gene: TRBD2
V gene: TRBV29-1
CDR3 protein: CSVPGLADYEQYF
CDR3 DNA: TGCAGCGTTCCGGGACTAGCGGATTACGAGCAGTACTTC

J gene: TRBJ2-3
clone size: .
D gene: .
V gene: TRBV9
CDR3 protein: CASGRKGGADTQYF
CDR3 DNA: TGTGCCAGCGGAAGGAAGGGGGGGGCAGATACGCAGTATTTT

J gene: TRBJ2-4
clone size: .
D gene: .
V gene: TRBV20-1
CDR3 protein: CSARDGREAKNIQYF
CDR3 DNA: TGCAGTGCTAGAGATGGAAGAGAAGCCAAAAACATTCAGTACTTC

J gene: TRBJ2-5
clone size: few
D gene: .
V gene: TRBV10-3
CDR3 protein: CAISPRTEDRETQYF
CDR3 DNA: TGTGCCATCAGTCCACGGACAGAGGATCGAGAGACCCAGTACTTC

J gene: TRBJ2-5
clone size: few
D gene: TRBD2
V gene: TRBV6-6
CDR3 protein: CASSFDGGAWETQYF
CDR3 DNA: TGTGCCAGCAGTTTCGACGGGGGGGCTTGGGAGACCCAGTACTTC

J gene: TRBJ1-2
clone size: once
D gene: .
V gene: TRBV20-1
CDR3 protein: CSASQDSDYDGYTF
CDR3 DNA: TGCAGTGCTAGCCAGGACAGTGATTACGATGGCTACACCTTC

J gene: TRBJ2-1
clone size: .
D gene: .
V gene: TRBV28
CDR3 protein: CASSSRSSSYNKQFF
CDR3 DNA: TGTGCCAGCAGTTCGAGGTCTAGCTCCTACAATAAGCAGTTCTTC

J gene: TRBJ2-6
clone size: few
D gene: TRBD1
V gene: TRBV5-1
CDR3 protein: CASSPHDRGSLVANVLTF
CDR3 DNA: TGCGCCAGCAGCCCCCATGACAGGGGGTCTTTGGTGGCCAACGTCCTGACTTTC

J gene: TRBJ1-5
clone size: few
D gene: .
V gene: TRBV20-1
CDR3 protein: CSAFGQLEYQPQHF
CDR3 DNA: TGCAGTGCCTTTGGGCAGCTGGAGTATCAGCCCCAGCATTTT